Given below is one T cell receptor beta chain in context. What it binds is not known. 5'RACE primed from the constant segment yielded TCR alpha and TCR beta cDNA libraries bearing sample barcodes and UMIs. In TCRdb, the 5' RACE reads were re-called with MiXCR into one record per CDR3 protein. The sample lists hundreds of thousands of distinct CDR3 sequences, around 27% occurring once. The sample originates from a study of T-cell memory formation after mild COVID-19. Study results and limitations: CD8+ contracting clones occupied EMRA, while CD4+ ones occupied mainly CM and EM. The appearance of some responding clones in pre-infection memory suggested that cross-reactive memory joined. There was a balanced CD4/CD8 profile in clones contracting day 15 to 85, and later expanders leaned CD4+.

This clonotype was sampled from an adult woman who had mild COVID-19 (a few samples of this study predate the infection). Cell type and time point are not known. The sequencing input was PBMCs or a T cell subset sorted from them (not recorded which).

Written as DNA, the CDR3 is TGTGCCAGCAGCCCTCACGGAGAGACCCAGTACTTC. Encoded protein: CASSPHGETQYF. This chain links TRBV3-1 with TRBJ2-5; D unclear. CDR1 LGHDT and CDR2 YNNKEL come from the germline V gene (reference sequence). The CDR3 is 12 residues long. The V and J ends lost 4 bases and 4 bases respectively, with 7 bases between them.